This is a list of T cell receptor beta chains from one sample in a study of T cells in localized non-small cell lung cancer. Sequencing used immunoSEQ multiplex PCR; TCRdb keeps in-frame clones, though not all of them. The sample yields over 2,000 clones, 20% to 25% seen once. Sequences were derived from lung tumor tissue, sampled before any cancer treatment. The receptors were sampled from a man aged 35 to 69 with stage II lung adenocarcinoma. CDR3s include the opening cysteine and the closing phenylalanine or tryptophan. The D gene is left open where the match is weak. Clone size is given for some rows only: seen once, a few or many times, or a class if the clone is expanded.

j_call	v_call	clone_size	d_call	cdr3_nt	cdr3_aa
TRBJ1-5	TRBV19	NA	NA	TGTGCCAGTAGTATCGGCCCCGACAGGAATCAGCCCCAGCATTTT	CASSIGPDRNQPQHF
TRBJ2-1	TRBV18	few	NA	TGTGCCAGCTCACCCGAAGGCCTGGGTGAGCAGTTCTTC	CASSPEGLGEQFF
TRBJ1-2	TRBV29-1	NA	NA	TGCAGCGTTGGGCAGGACCAAGCGAGTGGCTACACCTTC	CSVGQDQASGYTF
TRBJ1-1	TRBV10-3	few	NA	TGTGCCATCAGTGAGTCGGGGGACCTAGGAGAAGCTTTCTTT	CAISESGDLGEAFF
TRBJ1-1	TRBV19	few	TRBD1	TGTGCCAGTCAGGGGGGTGCGATGATGAACACTGAAGCTTTCTTT	CASQGGAMMNTEAFF
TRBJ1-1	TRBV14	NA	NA	TGTGCCAGCAGCCAAGAGCTGAACACTGAAGCTTTCTTT	CASSQELNTEAFF
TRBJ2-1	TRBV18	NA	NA	TGTGCCAGCTCACCACAGGGTTTAAATGAGCAGTTCTTC	CASSPQGLNEQFF
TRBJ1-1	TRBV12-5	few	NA	TGTGCCAGCGTAGGGGACTCTACTGAAGCTTTCTTT	CASVGDSTEAFF
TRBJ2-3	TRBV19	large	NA	TGTGCCAGTAGTATAGAAGTTGCTGGGGATACGCAGTATTTT	CASSIEVAGDTQYF
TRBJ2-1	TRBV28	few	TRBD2	TGTGCCAGCAGTTTAGTCGGGGGGGATCATGAGCAGTTCTTC	CASSLVGGDHEQFF
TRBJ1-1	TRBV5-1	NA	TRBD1	TGCGCCAGCAGCCCGGTTCCCCTAGCAGGGGGCACTGAAGCTTTCTTT	CASSPVPLAGGTEAFF
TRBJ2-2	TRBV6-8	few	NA	TGTGCCAGCAGTTACTCTGGCGGACTTTCAACCGGGGAGCTGTTTTTT	CASSYSGGLSTGELFF
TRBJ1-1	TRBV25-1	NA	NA	TGTGCCAGTCTGGGGATGAACACTGAAGCTTTCTTT	CASLGMNTEAFF
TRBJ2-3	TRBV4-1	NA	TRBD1	TGCGCCAGCAGCCAGTACCCCCCGGACAGGGGCGGGGGAGATACGCAGTATTTT	CASSQYPPDRGGGDTQYF
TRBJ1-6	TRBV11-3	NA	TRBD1	TGTGCCAGCAGCCTCACAGGGGCCTCCGGGACCCTCCACTTT	CASSLTGASGTLHF
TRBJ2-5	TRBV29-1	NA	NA	TGCAGCGTTAACCGGGGGACTTCCAAGGAGACCCAGTACTTC	CSVNRGTSKETQYF
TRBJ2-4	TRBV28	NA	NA	TGTGCCAGCAGTCCAGGGTTCAGGAAAAACATTCAGTACTTC	CASSPGFRKNIQYF
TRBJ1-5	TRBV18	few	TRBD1	TGTGCCAGCTCACAAACTACAGGGGGCCAAGGCCAGCCCCAGCATTTT	CASSQTTGGQGQPQHF
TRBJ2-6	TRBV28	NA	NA	TGTGCCAGCAGTTTGCAGGGGTCTGGGGCCAACGTCCTGACTTTC	CASSLQGSGANVLTF
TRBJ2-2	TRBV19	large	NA	TGTGCCAGTAGTAGGGGGACCGGGGAGCTGTTTTTT	CASSRGTGELFF